The sequence of this T cell receptor (beta chain) was determined in a study of cytomegalovirus exposure and HLA in healthy donors. Whole-study findings and limits: Within a later analysis, the majority of CMV-associated TCR beta chains appeared HLA-restricted.

The PCR made use of 60 Vbeta and 13 Jbeta primers. This table comes from immunoSEQ multiplex PCR, and its TCRdb copy is limited to in-frame clones, with some not included. Of 100,000 to 150,000 clones in the sample, about three quarters were seen once. Of note for this clone: Its antigen is unidentified.

This CDR3 comprises 14 residues. Losses at the gene ends were 0 bases for V and 8 bases for J; bases not matched to a gene: 4. The V gene's germline CDR1 is MNHNS and CDR2 SASEGT. This TCR was recovered from a woman aged 18-29 years in good health and CMV-seronegative. Sequencing used PBMCs. V is TRBV6-1 and J is TRBJ2-3, with 8 bases matching TRBD1. The CDR3, as DNA: TGTGCCAGCAGTGAAGCGGACAGGGTGGGTACGCAGTATTTT. It encodes CASSEADRVGTQYF.